This T cell receptor (beta chain) was retrieved from a study of shared clonotypes between healthy human individuals. Study summary: Three plates each covered CD4 naive and memory; CD8 naive two, CD8 memory one.

Repertoires were generated with immunoSEQ multiplex PCR, while TCRdb's copy carries only in-frame clones and drops some. Of over 850,000 clones in the sample, around 78% are singletons; the top ten hold roughly 0.57%. The CDR3 length is 12 residues. The V end was cut by 5 bases, the J end by 0 bases, with 4 bases between. CDR1 is SGHAT, CDR2 FQNNGV, per germline. This clone has only one observation. The chain uses TRBV11-2 and TRBJ2-5; D remains unclear. The clonotype was recovered from a man aged 18 to 30 in good health. Some clones in this sample may be carry-over from other donors' samples. Sequenced sample: memory CD4+ T cells from PBMCs. Sample subset: CD45RA-negative fraction. CDR3 residues: CASSHYQETQYF. The DNA of the CDR3 is TGTGCCAGCAGCCATTACCAAGAGACCCAGTACTTC.